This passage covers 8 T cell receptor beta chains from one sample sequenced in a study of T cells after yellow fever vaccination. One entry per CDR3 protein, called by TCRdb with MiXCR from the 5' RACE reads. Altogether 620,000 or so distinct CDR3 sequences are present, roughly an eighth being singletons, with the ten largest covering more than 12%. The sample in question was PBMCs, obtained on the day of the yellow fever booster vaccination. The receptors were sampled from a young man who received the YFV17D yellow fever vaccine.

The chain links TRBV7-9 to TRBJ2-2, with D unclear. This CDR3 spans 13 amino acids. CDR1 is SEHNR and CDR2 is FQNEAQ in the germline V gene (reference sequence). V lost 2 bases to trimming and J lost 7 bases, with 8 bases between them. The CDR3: CASSLSYGGELFF. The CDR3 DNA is TGTGCCAGCAGCTTATCATATGGCGGGGAGCTGTTTTTT.

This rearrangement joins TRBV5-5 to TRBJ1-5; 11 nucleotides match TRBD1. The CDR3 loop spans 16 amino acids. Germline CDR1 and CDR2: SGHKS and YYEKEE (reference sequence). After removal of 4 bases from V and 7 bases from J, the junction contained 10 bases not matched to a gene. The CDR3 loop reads CASSPGQGAPRQPQHF. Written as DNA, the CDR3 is TGTGCCAGCAGCCCCGGACAGGGGGCGCCCCGACAGCCCCAGCATTTT. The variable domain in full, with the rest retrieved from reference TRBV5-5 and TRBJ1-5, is DAGVTQSPTHLIKTRGQQVTLRCSPISGHKSVSWYQQVLGQGPQFIFQYYEKEERGRGNFPDRFSARQFPNYSSELNVNALLLGDSALYLCASSPGQGAPRQPQHFGDGTRLSIL.

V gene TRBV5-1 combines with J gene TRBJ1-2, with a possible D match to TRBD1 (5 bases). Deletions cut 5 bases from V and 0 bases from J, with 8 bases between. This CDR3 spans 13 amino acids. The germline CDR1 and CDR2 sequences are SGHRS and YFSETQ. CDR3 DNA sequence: TGCGCCAGCAGGGGGCAAACTAACTATGGCTACACCTTC. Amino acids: CASRGQTNYGYTF.

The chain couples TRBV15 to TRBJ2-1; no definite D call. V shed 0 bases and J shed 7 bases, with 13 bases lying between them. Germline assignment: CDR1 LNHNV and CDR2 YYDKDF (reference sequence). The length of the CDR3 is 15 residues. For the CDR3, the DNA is TGTGCCACCAGCAGAGATTACCGATACGGTAATGAGCAGTTCTTC. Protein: CATSRDYRYGNEQFF.

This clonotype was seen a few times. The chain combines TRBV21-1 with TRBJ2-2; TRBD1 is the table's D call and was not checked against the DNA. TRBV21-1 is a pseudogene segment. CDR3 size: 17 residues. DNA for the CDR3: TGTGCCAGCAGCCCCGTTAAGGACAGGGTCGACACCGGGGAGCTGTTTTTT. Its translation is CASSPVKDRVDTGELFF.

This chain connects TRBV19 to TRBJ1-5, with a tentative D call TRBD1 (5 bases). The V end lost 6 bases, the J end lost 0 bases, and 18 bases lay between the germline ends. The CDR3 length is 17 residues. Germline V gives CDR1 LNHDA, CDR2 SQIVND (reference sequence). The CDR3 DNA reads TGTGCCAGTAGACCTGGTAAGACAGACTATAGCAATCAGCCCCAGCATTTT. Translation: CASRPGKTDYSNQPQHF.

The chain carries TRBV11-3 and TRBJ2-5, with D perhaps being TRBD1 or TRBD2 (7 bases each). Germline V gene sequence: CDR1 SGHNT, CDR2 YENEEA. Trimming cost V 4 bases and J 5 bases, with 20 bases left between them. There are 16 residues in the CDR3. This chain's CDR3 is CASSSHRGDSKETQYF. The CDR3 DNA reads TGTGCCAGCAGCTCCCACCGGGGGGACAGTAAGGAGACCCAGTACTTC.

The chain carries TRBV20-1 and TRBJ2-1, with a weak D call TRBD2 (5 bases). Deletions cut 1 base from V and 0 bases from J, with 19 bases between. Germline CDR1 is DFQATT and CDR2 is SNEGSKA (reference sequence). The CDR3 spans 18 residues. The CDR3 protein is CSARAFGLLTSSYNEQFF. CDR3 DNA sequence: TGCAGTGCTAGAGCGTTTGGACTCCTAACGAGCTCCTACAATGAGCAGTTCTTC.